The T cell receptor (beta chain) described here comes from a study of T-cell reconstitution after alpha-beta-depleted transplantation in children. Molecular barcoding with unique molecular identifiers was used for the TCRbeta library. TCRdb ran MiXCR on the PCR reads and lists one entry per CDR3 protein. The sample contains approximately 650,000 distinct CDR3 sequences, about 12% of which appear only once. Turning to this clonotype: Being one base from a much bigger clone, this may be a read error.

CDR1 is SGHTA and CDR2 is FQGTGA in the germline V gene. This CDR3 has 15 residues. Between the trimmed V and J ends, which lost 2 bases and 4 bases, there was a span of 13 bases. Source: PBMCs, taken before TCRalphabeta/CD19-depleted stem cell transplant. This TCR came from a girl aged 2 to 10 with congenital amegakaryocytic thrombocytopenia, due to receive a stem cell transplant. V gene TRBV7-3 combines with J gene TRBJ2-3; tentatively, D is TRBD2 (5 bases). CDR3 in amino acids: CASSLAALSADTQYF. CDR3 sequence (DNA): TGTGCCAGCAGCTTAGCAGCACTTAGCGCAGATACGCAGTATTTT.